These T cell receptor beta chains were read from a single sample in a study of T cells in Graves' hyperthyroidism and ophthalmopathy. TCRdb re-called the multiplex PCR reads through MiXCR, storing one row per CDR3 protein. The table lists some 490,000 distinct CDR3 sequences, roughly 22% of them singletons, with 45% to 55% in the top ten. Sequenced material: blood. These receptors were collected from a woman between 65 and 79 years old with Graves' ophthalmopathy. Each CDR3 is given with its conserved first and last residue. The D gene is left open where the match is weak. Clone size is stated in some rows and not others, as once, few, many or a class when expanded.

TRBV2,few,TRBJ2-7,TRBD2,TGTGCCAGCAGTAGAGTAGCGGGAGGAAGTCGAAACTACGAGCAGTACTTC,CASSRVAGGSRNYEQYF
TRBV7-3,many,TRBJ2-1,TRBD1,TGTGCCAGCAGCGGGGACAGGGAAAGTGAGCAGTTCTTC,CASSGDRESEQFF
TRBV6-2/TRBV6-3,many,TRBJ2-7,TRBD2,TGTGCCAGCAGTCACTCGACTAGCGGACTAGTCTACGAGCAGTACTTC,CASSHSTSGLVYEQYF
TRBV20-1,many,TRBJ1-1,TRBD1,TGCAGTGCACCTTCGGACAGGGCAAAAGGCACTGAAGCTTTCTTT,CSAPSDRAKGTEAFF
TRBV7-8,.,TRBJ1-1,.,TGTGCCAGCAGCCCCCGGTATGGCACTGAAGCTTTCTTT,CASSPRYGTEAFF
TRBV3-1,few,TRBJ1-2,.,TGTGCCAGCAGCCAGCCTTCGCGGGGAGAGGAGGGCTACACCTTC,CASSQPSRGEEGYTF
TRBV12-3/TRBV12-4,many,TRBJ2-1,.,TGTGCCAGCAGTTTTTTCGGCAATGAGCAGTTCTTC,CASSFFGNEQFF
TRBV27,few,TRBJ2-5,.,TGTGCCAGCAGTTTCCGGGGGATAGGAGAGACCCAGTACTTC,CASSFRGIGETQYF
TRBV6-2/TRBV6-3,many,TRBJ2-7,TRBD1,TGTGCCAGCAGCCCCCGGACAGGATTGTCCTACGAGCAGTACTTC,CASSPRTGLSYEQYF
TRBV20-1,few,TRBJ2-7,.,TGCAGTGCTAGAGATCGTCATTTCCCCTACGAGCAGTACTTC,CSARDRHFPYEQYF
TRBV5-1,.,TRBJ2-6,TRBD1,TGCGCCAGCAGCTTGTGGACAGGCCGGGTCTCTGGGGCCAACGTCCTGACTTTC,CASSLWTGRVSGANVLTF
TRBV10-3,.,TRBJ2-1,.,TGTGCCATCAGTGAGCGAGGCCCCGGAGATTCACGGGAGTTCTTC,CAISERGPGDSREFF
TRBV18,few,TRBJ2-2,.,TGTGCCAGCTCACCGAACAGGGACACCGGGGAGCTGTTTTTT,CASSPNRDTGELFF
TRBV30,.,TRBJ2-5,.,TGTGCCTGGAGAGGTGTGGTGGGCCGAGCCGGGACCCAGTACTTC,CAWRGVVGRAGTQYF
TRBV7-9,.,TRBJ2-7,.,TGTGCCAGCAGCTTTTACGCCACAGATTACGAGCAGTACTTC,CASSFYATDYEQYF
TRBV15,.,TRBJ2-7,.,TGTGCCACCAGCATGCAACAGGGAACCTACGAGCAGTACTTC,CATSMQQGTYEQYF
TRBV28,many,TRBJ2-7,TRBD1,TGTGCCAGCAGTTTATGGACAGGGGGATCCCACGAGCAGTACTTC,CASSLWTGGSHEQYF
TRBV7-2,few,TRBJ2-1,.,TGTGCCAGCAGCTTAGAGGTGGGTTACAATGAGCAGTTCTTC,CASSLEVGYNEQFF
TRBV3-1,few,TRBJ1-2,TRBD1,TGTGCCAGCAGCCGGGGACAGGAAATACCTTATGGCTACACCTTC,CASSRGQEIPYGYTF
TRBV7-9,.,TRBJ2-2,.,TGTGCCAGCAGCTTAGAGGGTCCCACCGGGGAGCTGTTTTTT,CASSLEGPTGELFF
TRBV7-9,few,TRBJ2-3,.,TGTGCCAGCATAGCGGTGGGAGATACGCAGTATTTT,CASIAVGDTQYF
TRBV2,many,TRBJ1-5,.,TGTGCCAGCAGCCCAGGACGGGATCAGCCCCAGCATTTT,CASSPGRDQPQHF
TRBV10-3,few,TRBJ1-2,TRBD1,TGTGCCATCAGGGCGACAGGGAATGGCTACACCTTC,CAIRATGNGYTF
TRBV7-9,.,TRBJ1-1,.,TGTGCCAGCAGCTTAGTGCTGGGCACTAAAGCTTTCTTT,CASSLVLGTKAFF
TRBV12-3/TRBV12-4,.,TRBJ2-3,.,TGTGCCAGCAGTTTCTGGGGGCTAGGCACAGATACGCAGTATTTT,CASSFWGLGTDTQYF
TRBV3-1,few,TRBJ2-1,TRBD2,TGTGCCAGCAGCCTTGGACTAGCGGGAGCCTCCTACAATGAGCAGTTCTTC,CASSLGLAGASYNEQFF
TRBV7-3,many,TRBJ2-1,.,TGTGCCAGCAGCCCAACCAGGGGCAATGAGCAGTTCTTC,CASSPTRGNEQFF
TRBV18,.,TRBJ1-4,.,TGTGCCAGCTCGCCAATTAGGGCTCAGGAAAAACTGTTTTTT,CASSPIRAQEKLFF
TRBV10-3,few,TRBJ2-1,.,TGTGCCGTCAGAAGAGCTTCCTACAATGAGCAGTTCTTC,CAVRRASYNEQFF
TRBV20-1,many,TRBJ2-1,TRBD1,TGCAGTGCTAGCCATCACAGGGGCGCGCCTTTCGTTCCCTACAATGAGCAGTTCTTC,CSASHHRGAPFVPYNEQFF
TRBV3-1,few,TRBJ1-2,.,TGTGCCAGCGGGAGACCTAGGGATGGCTACACCTTC,CASGRPRDGYTF
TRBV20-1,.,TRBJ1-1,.,TGCAGTGCTTTCAGGGGGAACACTGAAGCTTTCTTT,CSAFRGNTEAFF
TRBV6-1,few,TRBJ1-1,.,TGTGCCAGCAGTCCCCCTCGAGATGGGGACACTGAAGCTTTCTTT,CASSPPRDGDTEAFF
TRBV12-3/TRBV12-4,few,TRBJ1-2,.,TGTGCCAGCAGTTTACAACACAGACCTAACTATGGCTACACCTTC,CASSLQHRPNYGYTF
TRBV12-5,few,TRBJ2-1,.,TGTGCTAGTGGTGCGGGGACAACCTACAATGAGCAGTTCTTC,CASGAGTTYNEQFF
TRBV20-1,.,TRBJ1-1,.,TGCAGTGCTTGGGGGGGGGGGAGCACTGAAGCTTTCTTT,CSAWGGGSTEAFF
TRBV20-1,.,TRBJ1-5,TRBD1,TGCAGTGCTAGAGCGACTGGGGACAGGGGCTCGCCCCAGCATTTT,CSARATGDRGSPQHF
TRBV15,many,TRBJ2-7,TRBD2,TGTGCCACCAGCAGAATTCTAGCGGGAACTGTGTACGAGCAGTACTTC,CATSRILAGTVYEQYF
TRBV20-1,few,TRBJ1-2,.,TGCAGTGCGTCTTTTTTTGGGTCACGCTATGGCTACACCTTC,CSASFFGSRYGYTF
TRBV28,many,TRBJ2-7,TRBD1,TGTGCCAGCCGGGGACAGGGCAACTACGAGCAGTACTTC,CASRGQGNYEQYF
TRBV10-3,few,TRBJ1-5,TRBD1,TGTGCCATCAGTACAGACAGGGATCAGCCCCAGCATTTT,CAISTDRDQPQHF
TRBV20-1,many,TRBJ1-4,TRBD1,TGCAGTGCTAGAGATATCAGGGGGGCTGAAAAACTGTTTTTT,CSARDIRGAEKLFF
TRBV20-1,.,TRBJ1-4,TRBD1,TGCAGTGCTAGAGAAGGGACAGGGTCAAATGAAAAACTGTTTTTT,CSAREGTGSNEKLFF
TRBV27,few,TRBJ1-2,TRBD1,TGTGCCAGCAGTTTATCCGGACAGGGCTATGGCTACACCTTC,CASSLSGQGYGYTF